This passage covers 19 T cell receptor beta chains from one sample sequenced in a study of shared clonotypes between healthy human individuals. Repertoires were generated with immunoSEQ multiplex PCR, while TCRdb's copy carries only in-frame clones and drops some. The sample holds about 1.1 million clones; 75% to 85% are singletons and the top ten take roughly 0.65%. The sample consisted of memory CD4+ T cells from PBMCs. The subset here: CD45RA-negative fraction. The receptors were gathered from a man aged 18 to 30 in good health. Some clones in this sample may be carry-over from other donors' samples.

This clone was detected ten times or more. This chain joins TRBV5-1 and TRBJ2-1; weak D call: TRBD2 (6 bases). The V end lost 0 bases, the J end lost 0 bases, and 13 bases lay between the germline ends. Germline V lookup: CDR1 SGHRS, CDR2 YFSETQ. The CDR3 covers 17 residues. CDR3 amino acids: CASSLVSGPNSYNEQFF. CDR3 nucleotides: TGCGCCAGCAGCTTGGTCAGCGGGCCCAACTCCTACAATGAGCAGTTCTTC. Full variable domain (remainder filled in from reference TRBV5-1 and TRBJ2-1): KAGVTQTPRYLIKTRGQQVTLSCSPISGHRSVSWYQQTPGQGLQFLFEYFSETQRNKGNFPGRFSGRQFSNSRSEMNVSTLELGDSALYLCASSLVSGPNSYNEQFFGPGTRLTVL.

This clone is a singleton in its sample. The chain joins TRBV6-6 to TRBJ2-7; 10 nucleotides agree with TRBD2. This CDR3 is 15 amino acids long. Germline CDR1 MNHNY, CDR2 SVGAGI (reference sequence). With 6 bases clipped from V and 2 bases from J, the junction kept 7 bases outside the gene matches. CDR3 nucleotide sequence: TGTGCCAGCAGACTCCTAGCGGGAGAACCCTACGAGCAGTACTTC. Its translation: CASRLLAGEPYEQYF.

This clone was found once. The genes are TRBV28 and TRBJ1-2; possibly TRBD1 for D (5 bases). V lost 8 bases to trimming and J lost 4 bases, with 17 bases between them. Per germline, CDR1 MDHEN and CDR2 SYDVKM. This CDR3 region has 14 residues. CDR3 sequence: CASGLGGVTYGYTF. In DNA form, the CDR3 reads TGTGCCAGCGGCCTGGGAGGGGTAACCTATGGCTACACCTTC.

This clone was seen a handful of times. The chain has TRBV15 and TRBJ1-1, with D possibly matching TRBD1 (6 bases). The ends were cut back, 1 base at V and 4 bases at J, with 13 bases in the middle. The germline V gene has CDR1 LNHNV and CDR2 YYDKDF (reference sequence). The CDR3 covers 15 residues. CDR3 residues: CATSRASGGGTEAFF. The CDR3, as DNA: TGTGCCACCAGCAGAGCTTCAGGAGGGGGCACTGAAGCTTTCTTT.

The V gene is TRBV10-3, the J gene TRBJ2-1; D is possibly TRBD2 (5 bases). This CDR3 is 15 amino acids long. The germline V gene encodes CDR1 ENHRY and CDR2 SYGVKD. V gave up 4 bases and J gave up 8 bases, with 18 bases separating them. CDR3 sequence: CAISAVRESTYEQFF. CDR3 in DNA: TGTGCCATCAGTGCGGTACGGGAATCCACATATGAGCAGTTCTTC.

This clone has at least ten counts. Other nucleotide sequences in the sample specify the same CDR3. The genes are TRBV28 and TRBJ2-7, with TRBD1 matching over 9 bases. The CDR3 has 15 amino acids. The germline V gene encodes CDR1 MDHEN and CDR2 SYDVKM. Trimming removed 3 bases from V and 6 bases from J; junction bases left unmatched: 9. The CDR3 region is CASSFSGTGSGEQYF. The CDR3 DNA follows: TGTGCCAGCAGTTTCTCAGGGACAGGGTCCGGCGAGCAGTACTTC.

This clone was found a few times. The CDR3, as DNA: TGTGCCAGCAGCTTTGCAGGGGTGAGCACCGGGGAGCTGTTTTTT. Amino acids: CASSFAGVSTGELFF. The rearrangement uses TRBV7-8 and TRBJ2-2, with D perhaps TRBD1 (6 bases). The V end lost 3 bases, the J end lost 4 bases, and 12 bases lay between the germline ends. Germline CDR1 and CDR2: SGHVS and FQNEAQ. This CDR3 is built from 15 residues.

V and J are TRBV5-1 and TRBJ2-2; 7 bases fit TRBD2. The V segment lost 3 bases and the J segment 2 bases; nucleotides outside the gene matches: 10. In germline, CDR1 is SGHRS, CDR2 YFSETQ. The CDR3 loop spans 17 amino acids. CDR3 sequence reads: CASSWGRSGNNTGELFF. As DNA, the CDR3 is TGCGCCAGCAGCTGGGGTAGGAGCGGGAATAACACCGGGGAGCTGTTTTTT. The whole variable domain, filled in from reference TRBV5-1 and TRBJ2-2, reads KAGVTQTPRYLIKTRGQQVTLSCSPISGHRSVSWYQQTPGQGLQFLFEYFSETQRNKGNFPGRFSGRQFSNSRSEMNVSTLELGDSALYLCASSWGRSGNNTGELFFGEGSRLTVL.

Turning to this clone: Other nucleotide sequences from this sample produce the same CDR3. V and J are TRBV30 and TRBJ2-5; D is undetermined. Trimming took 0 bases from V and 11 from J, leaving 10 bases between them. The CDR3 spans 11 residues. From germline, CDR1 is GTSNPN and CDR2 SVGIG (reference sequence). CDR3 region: CAWSVTLEQYF. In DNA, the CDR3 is TGTGCCTGGAGTGTGACTTTAGAGCAGTACTTC. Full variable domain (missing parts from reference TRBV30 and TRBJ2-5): SQTIHQWPATLVQPVGSPLSLECTVEGTSNPNLYWYRQAAGRGLQLLFYSVGIGQISSEVPQNLSASRPQDRQFILSSKKLLLSDSGFYLCAWSVTLEQYFGPGTRLLVL.

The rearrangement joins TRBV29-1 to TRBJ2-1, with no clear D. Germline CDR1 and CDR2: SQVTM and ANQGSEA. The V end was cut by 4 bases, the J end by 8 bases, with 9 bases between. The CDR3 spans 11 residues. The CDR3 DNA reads TGCAGCGTTGCGAGAGACTATGAGCAGTTCTTC. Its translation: CSVARDYEQFF.

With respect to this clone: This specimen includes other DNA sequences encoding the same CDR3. CDR3 loop: CASSVSGRAGETQYF. In DNA, the CDR3 is TGTGCCAGCAGCGTTAGCGGGCGGGCGGGAGAGACCCAGTACTTC. V gene TRBV9 combines with J gene TRBJ2-5; TRBD2 aligns across 7 bases. From germline, CDR1 is SGDLS and CDR2 YYNGEE. J gave up 4 bases and V 2 bases, and 8 bases lay outside the gene matches. The CDR3 covers 15 residues.

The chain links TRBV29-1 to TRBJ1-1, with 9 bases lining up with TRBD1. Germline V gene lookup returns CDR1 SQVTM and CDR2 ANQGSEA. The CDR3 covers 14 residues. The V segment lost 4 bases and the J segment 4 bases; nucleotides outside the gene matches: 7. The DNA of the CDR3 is TGCAGCGTTGGAACAGGGGGCTGGCCCACTGAAGCTTTCTTT. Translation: CSVGTGGWPTEAFF.

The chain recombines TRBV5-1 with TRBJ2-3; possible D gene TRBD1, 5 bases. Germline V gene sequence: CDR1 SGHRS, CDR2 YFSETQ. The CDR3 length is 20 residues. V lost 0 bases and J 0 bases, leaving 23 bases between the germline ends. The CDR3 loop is CASSLGIPAGARLSTDTQYF. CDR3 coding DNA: TGCGCCAGCAGCTTGGGGATTCCCGCTGGGGCGAGACTTAGCACAGATACGCAGTATTTT.

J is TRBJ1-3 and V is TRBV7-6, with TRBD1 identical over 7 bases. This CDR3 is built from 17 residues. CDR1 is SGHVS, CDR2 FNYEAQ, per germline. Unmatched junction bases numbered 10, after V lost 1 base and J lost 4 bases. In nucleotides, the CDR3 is TGTGCCAGCAGCTTAGAATATCCGACAGGGCAGGGAAACACCATATATTTT. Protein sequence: CASSLEYPTGQGNTIYF.

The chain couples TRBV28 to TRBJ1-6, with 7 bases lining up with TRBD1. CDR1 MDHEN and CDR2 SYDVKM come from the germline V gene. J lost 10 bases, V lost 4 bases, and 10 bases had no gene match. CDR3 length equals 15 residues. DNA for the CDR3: TGTGCCAGCAGTTCCTTGGAGGGGGCGAGGTCACCCCTCCACTTT. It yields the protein CASSSLEGARSPLHF.

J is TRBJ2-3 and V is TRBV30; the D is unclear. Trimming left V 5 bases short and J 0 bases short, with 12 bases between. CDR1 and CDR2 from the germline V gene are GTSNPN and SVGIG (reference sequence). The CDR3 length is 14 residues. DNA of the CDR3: TGTGCCTGGTCCTTGACAATTAGCACAGATACGCAGTATTTT. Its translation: CAWSLTISTDTQYF.

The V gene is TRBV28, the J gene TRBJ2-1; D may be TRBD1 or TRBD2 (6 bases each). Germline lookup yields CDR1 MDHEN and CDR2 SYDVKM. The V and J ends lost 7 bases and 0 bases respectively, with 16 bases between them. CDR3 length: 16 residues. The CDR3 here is CASTPRGRGSYNEQFF. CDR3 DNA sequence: TGTGCCAGCACCCCCCGGGGGCGGGGCTCCTACAATGAGCAGTTCTTC.

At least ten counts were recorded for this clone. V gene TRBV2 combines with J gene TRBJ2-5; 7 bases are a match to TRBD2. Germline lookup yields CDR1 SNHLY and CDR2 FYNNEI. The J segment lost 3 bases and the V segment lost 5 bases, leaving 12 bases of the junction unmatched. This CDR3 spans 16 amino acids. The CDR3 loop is CASSYTSRTSKETQYF. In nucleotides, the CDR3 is TGTGCCAGCAGTTATACCTCCCGGACTAGTAAAGAGACCCAGTACTTC. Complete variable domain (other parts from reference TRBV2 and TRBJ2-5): EPEVTQTPSHQVTQMGQEVILRCVPISNHLYFYWYRQILGQKVEFLVSFYNNEISEKSEIFDDQFSVERPDGSNFTLKIRSTKLEDSAMYFCASSYTSRTSKETQYFGPGTRLLVL.

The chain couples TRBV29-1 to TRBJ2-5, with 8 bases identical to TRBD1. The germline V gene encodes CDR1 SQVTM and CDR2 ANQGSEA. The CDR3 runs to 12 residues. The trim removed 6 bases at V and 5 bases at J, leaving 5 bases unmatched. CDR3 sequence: CSVYRGEETQYF. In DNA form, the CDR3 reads TGCAGCGTGTACAGGGGGGAGGAGACCCAGTACTTC.